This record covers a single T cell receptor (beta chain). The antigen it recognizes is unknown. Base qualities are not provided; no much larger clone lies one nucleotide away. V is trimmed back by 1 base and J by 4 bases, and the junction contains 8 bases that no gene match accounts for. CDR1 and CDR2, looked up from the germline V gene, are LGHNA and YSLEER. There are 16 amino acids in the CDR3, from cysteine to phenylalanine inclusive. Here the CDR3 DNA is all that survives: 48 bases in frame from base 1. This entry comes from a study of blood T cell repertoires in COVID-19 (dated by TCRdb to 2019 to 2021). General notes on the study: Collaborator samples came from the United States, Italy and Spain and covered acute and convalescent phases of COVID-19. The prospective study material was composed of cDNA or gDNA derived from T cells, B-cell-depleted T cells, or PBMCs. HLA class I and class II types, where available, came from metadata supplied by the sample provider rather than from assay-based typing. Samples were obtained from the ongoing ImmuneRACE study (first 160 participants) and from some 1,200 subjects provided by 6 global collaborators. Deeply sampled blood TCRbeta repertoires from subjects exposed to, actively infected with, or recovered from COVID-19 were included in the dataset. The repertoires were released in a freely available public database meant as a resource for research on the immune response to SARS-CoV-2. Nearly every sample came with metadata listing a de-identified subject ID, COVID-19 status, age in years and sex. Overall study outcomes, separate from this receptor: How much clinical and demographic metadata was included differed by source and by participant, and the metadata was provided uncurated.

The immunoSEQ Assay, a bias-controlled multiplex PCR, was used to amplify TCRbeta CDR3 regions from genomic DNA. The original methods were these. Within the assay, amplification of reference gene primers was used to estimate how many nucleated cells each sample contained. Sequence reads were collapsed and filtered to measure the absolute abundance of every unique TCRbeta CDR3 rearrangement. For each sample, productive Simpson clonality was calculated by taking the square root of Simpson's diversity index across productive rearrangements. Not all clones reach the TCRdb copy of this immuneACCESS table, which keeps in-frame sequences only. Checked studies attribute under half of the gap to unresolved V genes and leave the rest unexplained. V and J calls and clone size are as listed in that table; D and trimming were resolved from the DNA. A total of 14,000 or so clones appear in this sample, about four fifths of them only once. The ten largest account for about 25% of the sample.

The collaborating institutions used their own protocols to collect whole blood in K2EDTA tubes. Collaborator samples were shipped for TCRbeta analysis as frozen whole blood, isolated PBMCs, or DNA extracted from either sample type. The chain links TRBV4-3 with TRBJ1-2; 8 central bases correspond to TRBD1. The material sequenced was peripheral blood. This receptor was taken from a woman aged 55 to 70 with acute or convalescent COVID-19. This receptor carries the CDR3 CASSQVGPGQVYGYTF. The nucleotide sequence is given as TGCGCCAGCAGCCAAGTTGGACCGGGACAGGTCTATGGCTACACCTTC.